Listed here are 3 T cell receptor beta chains from one sample, sequenced in a study of graft-versus-host responses after intestinal transplantation. Sequencing was performed with immunoSEQ multiplex PCR; in TCRdb, only in-frame clones are kept and a portion is missing. The sample has fewer than 95,000 clones, 90% to 95% seen once. Antigens of these TCRs are unknown. The input for sequencing was unstimulated CD8+ T cells sorted from spleen or lymph node cells, taken before intestinal transplant. The source of these receptors is a human donor who received an intestinal transplant.

This clone showed up just once. The V and J genes are TRBV30 and TRBJ2-1; TRBD2 agrees at 11 bases. The V gene end was trimmed by 4 bases and the J gene end by 6 bases; junction bases not matched to a gene: 2. Germline CDR1 is GTSNPN and CDR2 is SVGIG (reference sequence). CDR3 length: 13 amino acids. CDR3 loop: CAWTGTSGNEQFF. The CDR3 bases are TGTGCCTGGACCGGGACTAGCGGCAATGAGCAGTTCTTC.

V gene TRBV19 combines with J gene TRBJ1-2; weak D call: TRBD1 (6 bases). Looked up from germline, CDR1 is LNHDA and CDR2 is SQIVND (reference sequence). The V end lost 5 bases, the J end lost 8 bases, and 15 bases lay between the germline ends. CDR3 length equals 13 residues. The CDR3 region is CASSLNSGDGYTF. The CDR3 bases are TGTGCCAGTAGTCTAAACTCAGGGGACGGCTACACCTTC. Variable domain in full (rest from reference TRBV19 and TRBJ1-2): DGGITQSPKYLFRKEGQNVTLSCEQNLNHDAMYWYRQDPGQGLRLIYYSQIVNDFQKGDIAEGYSVSREKKESFPLTVTSAQKNPTAFYLCASSLNSGDGYTFGSGTRLTVV.

A word on this clone: Other DNA sequences in this sample translate to the same CDR3. The chain couples TRBV5-1 to TRBJ2-3; 10 nucleotides match TRBD1. This CDR3 has 17 residues. Germline CDR1 is SGHRS and CDR2 is YFSETQ. The V segment lost 5 bases and the J segment 3 bases; nucleotides outside the gene matches: 12. CDR3 sequence: CASRPAGSGQGTDTQYF. CDR3 bases: TGCGCCAGCAGGCCCGCCGGATCGGGACAGGGGACAGATACGCAGTATTTT.